Shown below are 9 T cell receptor beta chains from a single sample sequenced in a study of blood T cell repertoires in COVID-19. Here immunoSEQ multiplex PCR was the method, and the copy in TCRdb shows in-frame clones only, minus some. In the table there are tens of thousands of clones, 78% of which are singletons. The material sequenced was peripheral blood. These receptors came from a human donor in a cohort sampled during active COVID-19.

The chain has TRBV3-1 (or the pseudogene TRBV3-2) and TRBJ2-7; 10 bases line up with TRBD2. CDR1 LGHDT and CDR2 YNNKEL come from the germline V gene (reference sequence). V lost 3 bases and J lost 2; bases outside the gene matches: 1. This CDR3 has 14 amino acids. CDR3 loop: CASSHSGRPYEQYV. In DNA, the CDR3 is TGTGCCAGCAGCCATAGCGGGAGGCCCTACGAGCAGTACGTC.

This rearrangement joins TRBV29-1 to TRBJ2-7, with TRBD1 matching over 7 bases. From germline, CDR1 is SQVTM and CDR2 ANQGSEA. V trimming: 4 bases; J trimming: 3 bases; junction bases outside the gene matches: 0. CDR3 size: 11 residues. In DNA, the CDR3 is TGCAGCGTTGGGGACAGCTACGAGCAGTACGTC. Its translation: CSVGDSYEQYV.

The J gene is TRBJ1-2, the V gene TRBV29-1; 7 bases align to TRBD1. Germline CDR1 reads SQVTM; CDR2 reads ANQGSEA. The CDR3 loop spans 13 amino acids. With V trimmed by 3 bases and J by 2 bases, 3 bases remained unmatched. The CDR3 reads CSVESGQNYGYTF. The CDR3 nucleotides are TGCAGCGTTGAGTCGGGACAGAACTATGGCTACACCTTC.

The genes are TRBV13 and TRBJ2-2, with D perhaps matching TRBD2 (5 bases). CDR1 is PRHDT and CDR2 is FYEKMQ in the germline V gene (reference sequence). V gave up 5 bases and J gave up 2 bases, with 15 bases separating them. This CDR3 comprises 16 residues. The CDR3 region is CASSPKSGVNTGELFF. CDR3 coding DNA: TGTGCCAGCAGCCCAAAGTCCGGGGTCAACACCGGGGAGCTGTTTTTT.

The rearrangement joins TRBV4-1 to TRBJ2-2, with D unclear. The germline V and J ends were trimmed by 0 bases and 2 bases, with 10 bases remaining between them. CDR1 is MGHRA, CDR2 YSYEKL, per germline. There are 16 residues in the CDR3. The chain's CDR3 is CASSQDITVNTGELFF. CDR3 DNA sequence: TGCGCCAGCAGCCAAGATATAACAGTCAACACCGGGGAGCTGTTTTTT.

The chain has TRBV6-4 and TRBJ2-2; 7 bases map to TRBD2. The junction had 2 bases not matched to a gene; V was cut back by 3 bases and J by 4 bases. CDR1 and CDR2 (germline): MRHNA, SNTAGT. There are 14 residues in the CDR3. As DNA, the CDR3 is TGTGCCAGCAGTGAGCAGCGGGGCACCGGGGAGCTGTTTTTT. It is translated as CASSEQRGTGELFF.

The V call is TRBV24-1, the J call TRBJ2-6, with a possible D match to TRBD2 (5 bases). The CDR3 covers 15 residues. Germline values: CDR1 KGHDR, CDR2 SFDVKD. With 7 bases removed from V and 5 bases from J, the gap between germline ends came to 14 bases. Here the CDR3 reads CATRTSGFRANVLTF. CDR3 nucleotides: TGTGCCACCAGGACCTCGGGGTTCAGGGCCAACGTCCTGACTTTC.

The rearrangement joins TRBV7-8 to TRBJ2-5, with 7 bases aligning to TRBD2. The CDR3 extends over 17 amino acids. CDR1 is SGHVS, CDR2 FQNEAQ, per germline. The ends lost 4 bases at V and 0 bases at J; junction bases unmatched: 11. CDR3 in DNA: TGTGCCAGCAGCTCCACTCCTAGCGGATTGTACCAAGAGACCCAGTACTTC. It yields the protein CASSSTPSGLYQETQYF.

This sequence joins TRBV5-1 and TRBJ2-7; 9 bases are shared with TRBD1. Germline V gene data show CDR1 as SGHRS and CDR2 as YFSETQ. Trimming at V came to 2 bases and at J to 6 bases, leaving 9 bases not matched to a gene. The CDR3 covers 15 residues. CDR3 in amino acids: CASSFSGTGTGEQYF. The CDR3 DNA sequence: TGCGCCAGCAGCTTCTCCGGGACAGGGACAGGCGAGCAGTACTTC.